The clone carrying this T cell receptor (beta chain) was counted only a few times. V dropped 5 bases and J dropped 3 bases, with 13 bases sitting between them. The CDR3 covers 14 residues. The germline CDR1 and CDR2 sequences are SEHNR and FQNEAQ (reference sequence). A single record per CDR3 protein comes from TCRdb applying MiXCR to the 5' RACE reads. The repertoire consists of about 360,000 distinct CDR3 sequences, with roughly 22% occurring once and the leading ten covering roughly 14%. The record originates from a study of CD8 T cells in ankylosing spondylitis. V usage is TRBV7-9 and J usage is TRBJ2-5; either TRBD1 or TRBD2 may supply D (7 bases each). The TCR sequence derives from a male donor with ankylosing spondylitis or in good health (not recorded which). Sequenced input: blood, either unsorted or a sorted T cell fraction (not recorded which). As DNA, the CDR3 is TGTGCCAGCAGCCCAGGGGGACTAAAAGAGACCCAGTACTTC. This translates into CASSPGGLKETQYF.